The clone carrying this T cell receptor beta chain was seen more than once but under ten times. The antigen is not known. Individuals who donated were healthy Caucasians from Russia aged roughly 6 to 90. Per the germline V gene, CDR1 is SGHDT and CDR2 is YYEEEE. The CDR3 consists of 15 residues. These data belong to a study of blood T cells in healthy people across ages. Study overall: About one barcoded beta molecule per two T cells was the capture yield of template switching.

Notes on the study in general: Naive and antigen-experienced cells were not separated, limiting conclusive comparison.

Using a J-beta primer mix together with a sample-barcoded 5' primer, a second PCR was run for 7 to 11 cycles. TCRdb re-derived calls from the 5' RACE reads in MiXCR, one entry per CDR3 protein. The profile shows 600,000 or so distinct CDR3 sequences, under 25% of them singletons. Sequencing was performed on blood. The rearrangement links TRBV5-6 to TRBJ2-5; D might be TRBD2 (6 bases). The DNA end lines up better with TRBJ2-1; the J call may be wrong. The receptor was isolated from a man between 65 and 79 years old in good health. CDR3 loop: CASSGGLLLSDEQFF. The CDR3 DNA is TGTGCCAGCAGCGGGGGACTCCTACTTTCCGATGAGCAGTTCTTC.